These 6 T cell receptor beta chains were sequenced from one sample in a study of cytomegalovirus exposure and HLA in healthy donors. The method was immunoSEQ multiplex PCR; TCRdb's version includes in-frame clones alone and lacks a portion of them. The data show hundreds of thousands of clones, about nine tenths seen once. What was sequenced was PBMCs. The receptors shown here come from a woman aged 18-35 years in good health and CMV-seropositive.

The V call is TRBV5-4, the J call TRBJ2-7; possibly TRBD1 for D (6 bases). The CDR3 has 16 amino acids. CDR1 SGHNT and CDR2 YYREEE come from the germline V gene (reference sequence). V was pared by 4 bases and J by 2 bases, with 19 bases between. CDR3 nucleotide sequence: TGTGCCAGCAGCCTATCCACACAGGGCTCACCCTACGAGCAGTACTTC. This sequence encodes CASSLSTQGSPYEQYF. Combining the CDR3 with reference TRBV5-4 and TRBJ2-7 gives the whole variable domain ETGVTQSPTHLIKTRGQQVTLRCSSQSGHNTVSWYQQALGQGPQFIFQYYREEENGRGNFPPRFSGLQFPNYSSELNVNALELDDSALYLCASSLSTQGSPYEQYFGPGTRLTVT.

This chain uses TRBV6-1 with TRBJ2-6; weak D call: TRBD2 (6 bases). V was trimmed by 8 bases and J by 0 bases, leaving 11 bases between them. Per the germline V gene, CDR1 is MNHNS and CDR2 is SASEGT. This CDR3 contains 15 residues. CDR3 amino acids: CASSGGDSGANVLTF. The CDR3 bases are TGTGCCAGCTCAGGCGGGGACTCTGGGGCCAACGTCCTGACTTTC.

The chain recombines TRBV11-2 with TRBJ2-3; 11 bases map to TRBD2. Per the germline V gene, CDR1 is SGHAT and CDR2 is FQNNGV. There are 18 residues in the CDR3. Trimming cost V 2 bases and J 0 bases; bases outside gene matches: 7. The CDR3 spells CASSLRGTSGRSTDTQYF. The CDR3 nucleotides read TGTGCCAGCAGCTTAAGAGGGACTAGCGGTAGGAGCACAGATACGCAGTATTTT. Combining the CDR3 with reference TRBV11-2 and TRBJ2-3 gives the whole variable domain EAGVAQSPRYKIIEKRQSVAFWCNPISGHATLYWYQQILGQGPKLLIQFQNNGVVDDSQLPKDRFSAERLKGVDSTLKIQPAKLEDSAVYLCASSLRGTSGRSTDTQYFGPGTRLTVL.

The chain links TRBV4-1 to TRBJ2-7; the D gene is possibly TRBD2 (7 bases). Germline V CDR1 and CDR2: MGHRA, YSYEKL. The CDR3 loop spans 15 amino acids. V was clipped by 4 bases and J by 5 bases, with 18 bases between them. CDR3 nucleotides: TGCGCCAGCAGCCCAAGTGGGGGGGCGAACCACGAGCAGTACTTC. Residues: CASSPSGGANHEQYF.

The gene calls are TRBV2 and TRBJ1-2; no clear D. Germline-derived CDR1 and CDR2 are SNHLY and FYNNEI. V lost 3 bases and J 3 bases, leaving 8 bases between the germline ends. The CDR3 totals 13 residues. For the CDR3, the DNA is TGTGCCAGCAGTGAGTCAGGTGACTATGGCTACACCTTC. Translating gives CASSESGDYGYTF.

The V call is TRBV5-1, the J call TRBJ2-5; the D gene is possibly TRBD1 (5 bases). CDR1 and CDR2 from the germline V gene are SGHRS and YFSETQ. V gave up 3 bases and J gave up 1 base, with 13 bases separating them. CDR3 length equals 15 residues. DNA for the CDR3: TGCGCCAGCAGCTCGGATCAGGGTCCCCAAGAGACCCAGTACTTC. Translated: CASSSDQGPQETQYF.